Below are 3 T cell receptor beta chains sequenced from a single sample in a study of post-analysis software for immune sequencing data. Findings and limits, study-wide: The five TRBV segments detected at higher frequency in patients than in controls included TRBV5-6, TRBV5-1 and TRBV20-1.

Unique molecular identifiers were carried by the TCR beta cDNA libraries. TCRdb re-analysed the PCR reads in MiXCR, keeping a single row per CDR3 protein. The table includes about 810,000 distinct CDR3 sequences, about 50% detected once. Their cognate antigens are unknown. Sequencing input: blood. Every receptor here comes from a girl aged 5-17 years with multiple sclerosis.

The chain combines TRBV7-9 with TRBJ1-2, with TRBD1 identical over 10 bases. This CDR3 is built from 14 residues. Looked up from germline, CDR1 is SEHNR and CDR2 is FQNEAQ (reference sequence). V lost 5 bases and J lost 6; bases outside the gene matches: 6. The CDR3 nucleotides read TGTGCCAGCAGCGTCAGACAGGGGGCTCATGGCTACACCTTC. It codes for CASSVRQGAHGYTF.

The chain carries TRBV20-1 and TRBJ2-4; 9 bases are shared with TRBD2. The DNA end is more similar to TRBJ2-7, so the J call may be wrong. The CDR3 runs 12 residues. Germline V gives CDR1 DFQATT, CDR2 SNEGSKA (reference sequence). The CDR3 DNA reads as TGCAGTGCCCAGGGACTAGCTTACGAGCAGTACTTC. Its translation is CSAQGLAYEQYF.

V gene TRBV29-1 combines with J gene TRBJ2-1; D assignment may be TRBD1 or TRBD2 (5 bases each). The V gene lost 6 bases and the J gene lost 7 bases, with 19 bases spanning the gap. Germline V gene data show CDR1 as SQVTM and CDR2 as ANQGSEA. CDR3 length equals 14 residues. The CDR3 is CSVDRDGLGNEQFF. The CDR3 DNA follows: TGCAGCGTCGACCGGGACGGCCTGGGGAATGAGCAGTTCTTC.